This T cell receptor beta chain was recorded in a study of long-term antiretroviral therapy in people with HIV. Study-level findings and limits: Clonal expansions arising prior to ART prevailed in the repertoire at every time point.

Survey-level immunoSEQ v3.0 assays were run. Here immunoSEQ multiplex PCR was the method, and the copy in TCRdb shows in-frame clones only, minus some. The data show 20,000 to 30,000 clones, less than 85% seen once. Points on this clone: Its antigen is as yet unknown.

Treatment locations for all participants with HIV were in the United States. The receptor's source is a man between 35 and 55 years old with HIV. Specimen: unsorted PBMCs, collected 2.3 years after starting antiretroviral therapy.

The CDR3 region has the DNA TGTGCCAGCAGGTTCCCCGACGTCGATACGCAGTATTTT. Protein product: CASRFPDVDTQYF. The chain couples TRBV11-3 to TRBJ2-3; D uncertain. Germline loops: CDR1 SGHNT, CDR2 YENEEA. CDR3 length equals 13 residues. Trimming removed 6 bases at V and 6 bases at J, with 13 bases between.